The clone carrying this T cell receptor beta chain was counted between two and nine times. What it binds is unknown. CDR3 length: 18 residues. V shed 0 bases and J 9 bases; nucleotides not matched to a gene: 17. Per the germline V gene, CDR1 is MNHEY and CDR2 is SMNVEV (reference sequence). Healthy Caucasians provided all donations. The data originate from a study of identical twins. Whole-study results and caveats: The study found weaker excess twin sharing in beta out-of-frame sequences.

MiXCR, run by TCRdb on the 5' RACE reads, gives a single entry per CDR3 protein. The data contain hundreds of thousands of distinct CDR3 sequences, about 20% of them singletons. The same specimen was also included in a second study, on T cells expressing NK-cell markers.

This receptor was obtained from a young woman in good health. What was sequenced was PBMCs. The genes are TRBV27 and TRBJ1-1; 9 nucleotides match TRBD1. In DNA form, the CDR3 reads TGTGCCAGCAGTTTATCCGTTGGGACAGGGATGGGAGGAGGGAAAGCTTTCTTT. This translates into CASSLSVGTGMGGGKAFF.